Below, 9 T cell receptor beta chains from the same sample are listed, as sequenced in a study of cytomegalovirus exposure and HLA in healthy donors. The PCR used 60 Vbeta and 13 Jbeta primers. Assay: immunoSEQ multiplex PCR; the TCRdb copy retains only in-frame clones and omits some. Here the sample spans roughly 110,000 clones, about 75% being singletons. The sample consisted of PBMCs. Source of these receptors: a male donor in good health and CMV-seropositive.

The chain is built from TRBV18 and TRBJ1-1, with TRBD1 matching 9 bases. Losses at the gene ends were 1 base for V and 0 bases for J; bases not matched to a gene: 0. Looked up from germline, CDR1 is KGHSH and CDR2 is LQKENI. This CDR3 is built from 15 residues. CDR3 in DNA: TGTGCCAGCTCACCACGGGACAGGGTGAACACTGAAGCTTTCTTT. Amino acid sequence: CASSPRDRVNTEAFF.

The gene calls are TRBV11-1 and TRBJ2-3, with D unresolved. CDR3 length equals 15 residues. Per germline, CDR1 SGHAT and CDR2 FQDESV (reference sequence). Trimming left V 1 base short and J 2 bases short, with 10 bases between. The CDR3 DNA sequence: TGTGCCAGCAGCTTAGATCCTGGCCACACAGATACGCAGTATTTT. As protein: CASSLDPGHTDTQYF.

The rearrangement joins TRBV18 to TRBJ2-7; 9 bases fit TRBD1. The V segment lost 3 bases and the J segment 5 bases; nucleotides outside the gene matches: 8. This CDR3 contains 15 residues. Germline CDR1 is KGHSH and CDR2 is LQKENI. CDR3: CASSPPGQGVDEQYF. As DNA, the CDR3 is TGTGCCAGCTCACCCCCGGGACAGGGCGTCGACGAGCAGTACTTC.

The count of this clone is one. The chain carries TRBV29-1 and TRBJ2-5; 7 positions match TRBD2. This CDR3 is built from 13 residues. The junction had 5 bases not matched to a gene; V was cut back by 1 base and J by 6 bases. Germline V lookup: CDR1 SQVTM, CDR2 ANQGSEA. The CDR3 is CSVEGPAGKTQYF. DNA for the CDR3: TGCAGCGTTGAAGGACCAGCGGGAAAGACCCAGTACTTC.

The CDR3 spells CASSYPLDRGYEQFF. The CDR3 DNA reads as TGTGCCAGCAGTTACCCACTCGACAGGGGGTATGAGCAGTTCTTC. The V gene is TRBV6-5, the J gene TRBJ2-1; 9 bases agree with TRBD1. In germline, CDR1 is MNHEY, CDR2 SVGAGI. The CDR3 runs to 15 residues. V shed 2 bases, J shed 8 bases, and the junction held 7 bases outside the gene matches.

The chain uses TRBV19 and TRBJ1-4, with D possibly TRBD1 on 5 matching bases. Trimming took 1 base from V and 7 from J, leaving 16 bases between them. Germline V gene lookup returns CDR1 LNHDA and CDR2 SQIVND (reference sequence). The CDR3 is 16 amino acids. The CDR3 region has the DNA TGTGCCAGTAGTATAGGGCCCGCAGGGTATGGTGAAAAACTGTTTTTT. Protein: CASSIGPAGYGEKLFF.

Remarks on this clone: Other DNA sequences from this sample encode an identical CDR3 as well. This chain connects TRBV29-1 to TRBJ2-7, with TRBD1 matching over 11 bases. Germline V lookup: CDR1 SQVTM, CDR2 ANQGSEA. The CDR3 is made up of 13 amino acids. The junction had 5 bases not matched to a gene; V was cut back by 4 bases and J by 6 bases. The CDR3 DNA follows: TGCAGCGTTGGAGTGGACAGGGGGCCCGAGCAGTACTTC. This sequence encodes CSVGVDRGPEQYF.

The CDR3 spells CASSSGTGTYEQYF. Written as DNA, the CDR3 is TGTGCCAGCAGCTCCGGGACAGGGACCTACGAGCAGTACTTC. This rearrangement joins TRBV7-8 to TRBJ2-7; 9 bases are a match to TRBD1. The CDR3 has 14 amino acids. Trimming at V came to 4 bases and at J to 2 bases, leaving 3 bases not matched to a gene. Germline CDR1 reads SGHVS; CDR2 reads FQNEAQ.

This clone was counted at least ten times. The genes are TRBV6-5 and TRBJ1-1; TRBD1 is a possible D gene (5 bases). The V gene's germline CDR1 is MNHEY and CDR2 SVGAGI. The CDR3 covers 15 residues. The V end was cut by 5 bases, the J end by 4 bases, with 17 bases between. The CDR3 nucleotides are TGTGCCAGCAGTCGGGACCCCGGGGGAGGCACTGAAGCTTTCTTT. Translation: CASSRDPGGGTEAFF.